Following are 2 T cell receptor beta chains from one sample sequenced in a study of blood T cell repertoires in COVID-19. Sequenced by immunoSEQ multiplex PCR; TCRdb stores in-frame clones only, minus some. Altogether about 140,000 clones are present, more than 60% being singletons, with the ten largest covering roughly 14%. The sample was peripheral blood. The origin of the receptors is a man older than 75 with acute or convalescent COVID-19.

This clone occurred once. The V and J genes are TRBV11-3 and TRBJ2-2; 10 bases map to TRBD2. The CDR3 extends over 17 amino acids. Germline loops: CDR1 SGHNT, CDR2 YENEEA. The ends lost 2 bases at V and 6 bases at J; junction bases unmatched: 9. This CDR3 is CASSLNSLAGVAGELFF. The CDR3 region has the DNA TGTGCCAGCAGCTTAAACAGTCTAGCGGGGGTCGCCGGGGAGCTGTTTTTT.

The V call is TRBV7-9, the J call TRBJ1-4, with 7 bases aligning to TRBD1. The CDR3 totals 13 residues. V gave up 10 bases and J gave up 8 bases; unmatched junction bases: 10. The germline CDR1 and CDR2 sequences are SEHNR and FQNEAQ (reference sequence). The CDR3 DNA follows: TGTGCCACCCAAGGGGGCGCTCGGGAAAAACTGTTTTTT. Translating gives CATQGGAREKLFF.